The 10 T cell receptor beta chains presented below share a single source sample, sequenced in a study of blood T cell repertoires in COVID-19. Repertoires were generated with immunoSEQ multiplex PCR, while TCRdb's copy carries only in-frame clones and drops some. The sample shows tens of thousands of clones, around 82% of them seen only once. Sequences were obtained from peripheral blood. These receptors all stem from a man at least 80 years old with COVID-19, enrolled during active disease.

The chain couples TRBV30 to TRBJ1-1; TRBD1 matches 7 bases. Germline CDR1 and CDR2: GTSNPN and SVGIG (reference sequence). Unmatched junction bases numbered 12, after V lost 3 bases and J lost 5 bases. The length of the CDR3 is 15 residues. The CDR3 region is CAWSSGTAVGTEAFF. Written as DNA, the CDR3 is TGTGCCTGGAGCTCCGGGACAGCTGTGGGGACTGAAGCTTTCTTT.

This chain connects TRBV19 to TRBJ2-2; 11 bases align to TRBD1. Germline trimming cut 7 bases from V and 5 bases from J; bases unmatched to any gene: 6. Germline lookup yields CDR1 LNHDA and CDR2 SQIVND (reference sequence). CDR3 length: 15 amino acids. Here the CDR3 DNA reads TGTGCCAGTATGGCCGGGACAGGGGGTACCGGGGAGCTGTTTTTT. Protein: CASMAGTGGTGELFF.

The rearrangement uses TRBV9 and TRBJ1-3, with D possibly matching TRBD1 (5 bases). Germline CDR1 and CDR2: SGDLS and YYNGEE. V lost 4 bases to trimming and J lost 2 bases, with 19 bases between them. The CDR3 loop spans 17 amino acids. This CDR3 reads CASSTSGGRVAGNTIYF. The CDR3 nucleotides are TGTGCCAGCAGCACCAGCGGGGGTAGGGTTGCTGGAAACACCATATATTTT.

This chain connects TRBV11-3 to TRBJ2-1, with D unclear. With 0 bases removed from V and 6 bases from J, the gap between germline ends came to 9 bases. From germline, CDR1 is SGHNT and CDR2 YENEEA. CDR3 length: 14 amino acids. The DNA for the CDR3 is TGTGCCAGCAGCTTAGAGGCCCGATCCAATGAGCAGTTCTTC. It translates to CASSLEARSNEQFF.

The gene calls are TRBV7-2 and TRBJ2-5; D gene unclear. CDR3 length equals 13 residues. CDR1 and CDR2 (germline): SGHTA, FQGNSA. V was cut by 7 bases and J by 3 bases, with 12 bases left in between. Here the CDR3 reads CASNRRIEETQYF. The DNA of the CDR3 is TGTGCCAGCAATCGGAGAATCGAAGAGACCCAGTACTTC.

This chain uses TRBV7-9 with TRBJ1-1; D gene ambiguous. The CDR3 runs to 15 residues. Germline V gene sequence: CDR1 SEHNR, CDR2 FQNEAQ (reference sequence). The germline V and J ends were trimmed by 5 bases and 0 bases, with 13 bases remaining between them. The CDR3 sequence is CASSPRGNMNTEAFF. CDR3 DNA sequence: TGTGCCAGCAGCCCGAGAGGGAATATGAACACTGAAGCTTTCTTT.

The chain joins TRBV13 to TRBJ1-5, with unresolved D. The CDR3 length is 14 residues. Looked up from germline, CDR1 is PRHDT and CDR2 is FYEKMQ (reference sequence). Between the trimmed V and J ends, which lost 6 bases and 6 bases, there was a span of 15 bases. Here the CDR3 DNA reads TGTGCCAGCAGACGTACGGGTGAGAGTCAGCCCCAGCATTTT. Translation: CASRRTGESQPQHF.

This clone was observed a single time. The rearrangement uses TRBV14 and TRBJ2-3, with D perhaps matching TRBD1 (5 bases). Germline CDR1 SGHDN, CDR2 FVKESK. The CDR3 runs to 16 residues. Trimming took off 4 bases at V and 0 bases at J, with 14 bases between the two ends. CDR3 protein: CASSPGQTPSTDTQYF. In DNA, the CDR3 is TGTGCCAGCAGCCCAGGACAAACACCTAGCACAGATACGCAGTATTTT.

The gene calls are TRBV18 and TRBJ1-6; D call uncertain. The CDR3 runs to 14 residues. Trimming pared 2 bases from V and 7 bases from J, leaving 9 bases between. Germline assignment: CDR1 KGHSH and CDR2 LQKENI. CDR3 DNA sequence: TGTGCCAGCTCACCATCAGGCACGAATTCACCCCTCCACTTT. This sequence encodes CASSPSGTNSPLHF.

V gene TRBV2 combines with J gene TRBJ1-2, with 10 bases matching TRBD1. Germline V lookup: CDR1 SNHLY, CDR2 FYNNEI. V was pared by 1 base and J by 5 bases, with 10 bases of the junction left unmatched. There are 17 residues in the CDR3. The CDR3 region has the DNA TGTGCCAGCAGTGAAGGAACCGGGACAGGGGTGTTGTATGGCTACACCTTC. Its protein product is CASSEGTGTGVLYGYTF.